This T cell receptor (beta chain) was captured by sequencing in a study of vaccination effects on CD4 cells after COVID-19. A word on this clone: Its antigen is not identified.

This table comes from immunoSEQ multiplex PCR, and its TCRdb copy is limited to in-frame clones, with some not included. Here the sample spans about 24,000 clones, 81% being singletons. ViraFEST expansion of antigen-specific CD4+ T cells with viral peptide pools preceded sequencing. The culture ran for roughly ten days before CD4+ T cells were isolated. Two-dose BNT162b2 or mRNA-1273 vaccination was given to participants. A half-volume exchange with IL-2 medium occurred on days 3 and 7. Study observations and caveats: The study enrolled few convalescent patients and sampled no early post-infection timepoints. Pronounced clonal contraction occurred in clones induced by infection and by vaccine late after vaccination.

The CDR3 runs 16 residues. The V segment lost 2 bases and the J segment 6 bases; nucleotides outside the gene matches: 11. Germline V CDR1 and CDR2: LNHDA, SQIVND (reference sequence). Material: CD4+ T cells from PBMCs cultured with SARS-CoV-2 spike peptides, obtained after COVID-19 vaccination. This TCR came from a human donor who received a COVID-19 vaccine. Some clones in this sample may be carry-over from other donors' samples. V usage is TRBV19 and J usage is TRBJ2-3; the match to TRBD2 covers 7 bases. The CDR3 bases are TGTGCCAGTAGTATATCCCTGGGAGGGGCGAGGGATACGCAGTATTTT. It specifies CASSISLGGARDTQYF.